This section outlines one T cell receptor (beta chain) sequence together with its context. The data were obtained in a study of blood T cell repertoires in COVID-19. With 1 base removed from V and 2 bases from J, the gap between germline ends came to 8 bases. The germline CDR1 and CDR2 sequences are SQVTM and ANQGSEA. This CDR3 contains 13 residues. Per the study methods: From reference gene primer amplification, estimates of nucleated cell counts were derived. The table came from immunoSEQ multiplex PCR; TCRdb's copy has only in-frame clones and leaves some out. The V and J calls and clone size are taken from that table; D and trimming were inferred from the DNA. The sample consists of 240,000 or so clones, around 89% of them appearing once. Cohorts were determined from participant-reported clinical history.

The sample consisted of PBMCs or T cells enriched from blood (not recorded which). V is TRBV29-1 and J is TRBJ1-2; no clear D gene. This TCR was recovered from a man aged 40-49 years who had recovered from COVID-19. The CDR3 nucleotides read TGCAGCGTTGAAGGTGGGGAGAACTATGGCTACACCTTC. It is translated as CSVEGGENYGYTF.